A single sample is the source of the 3 T cell receptor beta chains below, sequenced in a study of T-cell memory formation after mild COVID-19. MiXCR, applied by TCRdb to the 5' RACE reads, yields one record per CDR3 protein. The sample comprises about 270,000 distinct CDR3 sequences, 15% to 20% of which are singletons, and approximately 23% rests with the top ten. Material for sequencing was PBMCs or a T cell subset sorted from them (not recorded which). The receptor set was obtained from a man younger than 35 who had mild COVID-19 (a few samples of this study predate the infection). Cell type and time point are not known.

This chain connects TRBV20-1 to TRBJ1-5; D not resolved. V was cut by 3 bases and J by 3 bases, with 6 bases left in between. CDR1 and CDR2 (germline): DFQATT, SNEGSKA (reference sequence). The CDR3 is 12 amino acids. CDR3 in amino acids: CSARNLNQPQHF. As DNA, the CDR3 is TGCAGTGCTAGGAACCTCAATCAGCCCCAGCATTTT.

This clonotype was observed a handful of times. The V gene is TRBV7-9, the J gene TRBJ1-5; D possibly corresponds to TRBD1 (6 bases). The CDR3 has 14 residues. Germline V gene lookup returns CDR1 SEHNR and CDR2 FQNEAQ (reference sequence). V lost 5 bases, J lost 7 bases, and 15 bases lay in between. CDR3: CASSPGTSGQPQHF. In DNA, the CDR3 is TGTGCCAGCAGCCCGGGGACATCGGGACAGCCCCAGCATTTT. Full variable domain (remainder filled in from reference TRBV7-9 and TRBJ1-5): DTGVSQNPRHKITKRGQNVTFRCDPISEHNRLYWYRQTLGQGPEFLTYFQNEAQLEKSRLLSDRFSAERPKGSFSTLEIQRTEQGDSAMYLCASSPGTSGQPQHFGDGTRLSIL.

The chain carries TRBV7-2 and TRBJ1-5; tentative D call: TRBD1 (6 bases). This CDR3 has 15 amino acids. Trimming pared 4 bases from V and 2 bases from J, leaving 12 bases between. Germline V gives CDR1 SGHTA, CDR2 FQGNSA. Here the CDR3 reads CASSSSRGGNQPQHF. CDR3 DNA: TGTGCCAGCAGCTCCAGCAGGGGTGGCAATCAGCCCCAGCATTTT. Using reference TRBV7-2 and TRBJ1-5 for the parts outside the CDR3, the full variable domain is GAGVSQSPSNKVTEKGKDVELRCDPISGHTALYWYRQSLGQGLEFLIYFQGNSAPDKSGLPSDRFSAERTGGSVSTLTIQRTQQEDSAVYLCASSSSRGGNQPQHFGDGTRLSIL.